This T cell receptor (beta chain) appears in the sequencing data of a study of synovial regulatory T cells in juvenile arthritis. General study points: Largely private between patients, iaTreg TCR repertoires showed partial overlap with synovial Teff and blood CPL repertoires.

On this clone itself: Its antigen is currently unknown.

Clones were read by immunoSEQ multiplex PCR, and TCRdb kept only the in-frame ones, dropping some. Seen in this sample are approximately 10,000 clones; the ten most common clones hold around 0.7%. Median disease duration was about seven years, range 0.2-19.1. CDR3 length equals 17 residues. DNA is not recorded here. Looked up from germline, CDR1 is LGHNA and CDR2 is YSLEER. The sample consisted of Treg cells from blood. Indicated subset: remaining (HLA-DR-negative) circulating blood Treg cells. This chain links TRBV4-3 with TRBJ2-7; the D call from TCRdb, TRBD2, cannot be confirmed without DNA. This TCR derives from a donor aged 2-30 years with juvenile idiopathic arthritis. CDR3 protein: CASSQEDLAGGSHEQYF.